One and the same sample provided the 17 T cell receptor beta chains below, sequenced in a study of blood T cells in healthy people across ages. Together with a sample-barcoded 5' primer, a J-beta primer mix was included in a second PCR lasting roughly 7 to 11 cycles. MiXCR was run by TCRdb on the 5' RACE reads, yielding one entry per CDR3 protein. There are approximately 1,000,000 distinct CDR3 sequences in the sample; around two fifths occur only once, and around 14% lies in the top ten. The sample comprised blood. The receptors come from a man aged 18 to 30 in good health.

This clonotype has only one observation. This CDR3 is missing its conserved last phenylalanine or tryptophan, likely due to a read error. This rearrangement joins TRBV5-1 to TRBJ2-3, with unresolved D. Germline V gene data show CDR1 as SGHRS and CDR2 as YFSETQ. This CDR3 is 16 amino acids long. V shed 1 base and J shed 0 bases, with 12 bases lying between them. Written as DNA, the CDR3 is TGCGCCAGCAGCTTGATGGGTCATCCTAGCACAGATACGCAGTATTCT. Translated: CASSLMGHPSTDTQYS.

V usage is TRBV28 and J usage is TRBJ1-2; weak D call: TRBD1 (5 bases). The CDR3 loop spans 14 amino acids. From germline, CDR1 is MDHEN and CDR2 SYDVKM. Deletions cut 5 bases from V and 8 bases from J, with 18 bases between. The CDR3 region has the DNA TGTGCCAGCAGTGTTCCGGGGGACGGGCGAGGCTACACCTTC. It translates to CASSVPGDGRGYTF.

The chain carries TRBV4-3 and TRBJ1-6; weak D call: TRBD1 (5 bases). This CDR3 is 14 amino acids long. Germline V gives CDR1 LGHNA, CDR2 YSLEER. Trimming cost V 1 base and J 11 bases, with 12 bases left between them. CDR3 sequence (DNA): TGCGCCAGCAGCCAAGTAGTTGAGGGGACACCCCTCCACTTT. This encodes CASSQVVEGTPLHF.

The chain uses TRBV4-2 and TRBJ2-3, with TRBD2 identical over 9 bases. CDR1 is LGHNA, CDR2 YNFKEQ, per germline. This CDR3 is 21 amino acids long. V lost 0 bases, J lost 0 bases, and 16 bases stayed unmatched. In nucleotides, the CDR3 is TGTGCCAGCAGCCAAGAAGTGGCGGGGGGGATCCTAACCCCTAGCACAGATACGCAGTATTTT. Translation gives CASSQEVAGGILTPSTDTQYF.

V and J are TRBV20-1 and TRBJ1-2; D might be TRBD1 (6 bases). The germline V gene has CDR1 DFQATT and CDR2 SNEGSKA (reference sequence). Deletions cut 3 bases from V and 8 bases from J, with 16 bases between. This CDR3 has 13 amino acids. The CDR3 nucleotides are TGCAGTGCTAGTCATGCGGGGGCAAGGGGCTACACCTTC. It specifies CSASHAGARGYTF.

A few counts support this clonotype. V is TRBV5-1 and J is TRBJ2-5, with D perhaps TRBD2 (6 bases). The CDR3 loop spans 14 amino acids. The V and J ends lost 7 bases and 5 bases respectively, with 18 bases between them. Germline V gene data show CDR1 as SGHRS and CDR2 as YFSETQ. The CDR3 is CASSPGGTQETQYF. The CDR3 bases are TGCGCCAGCTCTCCCGGGGGTACCCAGGAGACCCAGTACTTC.

The chain is built from TRBV4-2 and TRBJ1-5; D not certain. The CDR3 sequence is 15 residues long. The ends were cut back, 0 bases at V and 9 bases at J, with 15 bases in the middle. Per germline, CDR1 LGHNA and CDR2 YNFKEQ. The CDR3 DNA reads TGTGCCAGCAGCCAAGACGCTAGCACACTTCGGCCCCAGCATTTT. It is translated as CASSQDASTLRPQHF.

The chain couples TRBV7-3 to TRBJ2-1, with D perhaps matching TRBD2 (6 bases). V was trimmed by 6 bases and J by 4 bases, leaving 16 bases between them. CDR3 length: 15 amino acids. Per the germline V gene, CDR1 is SGHTA and CDR2 is FQGTGA. Written as DNA, the CDR3 is TGTGCCAGCAGTCTTAATGCGGGACCATACAATGAGCAGTTCTTC. Translation gives CASSLNAGPYNEQFF.

With respect to this clonotype: Likely a read error: the CDR3 ends without its conserved phenylalanine or tryptophan. V gene TRBV20-1 combines with J gene TRBJ2-5; D possibly corresponds to TRBD1 (6 bases). The tail of the sequence fits TRBJ2-7 better, so the J call may be wrong. Germline V gene sequence: CDR1 DFQATT, CDR2 SNEGSKA (reference sequence). The CDR3 is made up of 13 amino acids. The CDR3 DNA reads as TGCAGTGCTAGAAGGCAGGGGCGATACGAGCAGTACCTC. Protein: CSARRQGRYEQYL.

This clonotype showed up just a few times. The chain has TRBV19 and TRBJ1-1; 9 nucleotides align to TRBD1. The CDR3 extends over 11 amino acids. V was clipped by 10 bases and J by 6 bases; unmatched bases: 3. Germline CDR1 and CDR2: LNHDA and SQIVND (reference sequence). In DNA form, the CDR3 reads TGTGCCACCGGGGACAGGGCTGAAGCTTTCTTT. This sequence encodes CATGDRAEAFF.

The rearrangement uses TRBV7-2 and TRBJ2-7; D is possibly TRBD1 (6 bases). The CDR3 is 15 amino acids. Trimming took 5 bases from V and 0 from J, leaving 14 bases between them. The germline gives CDR1 SGHTA, CDR2 FQGNSA. CDR3 loop: CASSTTGTGSYEQYF. The CDR3 DNA reads TGTGCCAGCAGCACGACAGGAACTGGCTCCTACGAGCAGTACTTC.

For this clonotype: This may be a read error, as it is one base from a much larger clone. The genes are TRBV12-3 or TRBV12-4 and TRBJ1-5; 8 nucleotides line up with TRBD1. CDR3 length: 15 amino acids. Trimming cost V 1 base and J 5 bases; bases outside gene matches: 4. The CDR3 coding sequence is TGTGCCAGCAGTTTAGAAGCAGGGGGCGATCAGCCCCAGCATTTT. It yields the protein CASSLEAGGDQPQHF.

This chain links TRBV7-9 with TRBJ1-1, with TRBD1 as a possible D gene (5 bases). The CDR3 runs 15 residues. V dropped 6 bases and J dropped 4 bases, with 18 bases sitting between them. Germline assignment: CDR1 SEHNR and CDR2 FQNEAQ (reference sequence). The CDR3 spells CASRQRTGDPTEAFF. The CDR3, as DNA: TGTGCCAGCAGGCAAAGAACGGGGGATCCCACTGAAGCTTTCTTT.

Many counts were recorded for this clonotype. This rearrangement joins TRBV4-3 to TRBJ2-1, with D unclear. V was shortened by 0 bases and J by 10 bases, with 16 bases between the two germline ends. The length of the CDR3 is 15 residues. The germline gives CDR1 LGHNA, CDR2 YSLEER. The DNA for the CDR3 is TGCGCCAGCAGCCAAGATTACGGTGGGTCACGGGAGCAGTTCTTC. This codes for CASSQDYGGSREQFF.

This clonotype was picked up many times. V usage is TRBV25-1 and J usage is TRBJ1-2, with D maybe TRBD1 (5 bases). This CDR3 region has 12 residues. Germline V CDR1 and CDR2: MGHDK, SYGVNS. V shed 5 bases and J shed 5 bases, with 9 bases lying between them. CDR3 nucleotide sequence: TGTGCCAGCAGTATGGGGGTGTATGGCTACACCTTC. This translates into CASSMGVYGYTF.

Notes on this clonotype: The conserved closing phenylalanine or tryptophan is absent in this CDR3, likely reflecting a read error. This chain connects TRBV5-6 to TRBJ2-3, with 9 bases identical to TRBD1. This CDR3 has 14 residues. Germline CDR1 reads SGHDT; CDR2 reads YYEEEE. After removal of 4 bases from V and 5 bases from J, the junction contained 5 bases not matched to a gene. The CDR3 reads CASSPSDRGDTQYI. DNA of the CDR3: TGTGCCAGCAGCCCATCGGACAGGGGAGATACGCAGTATATT.

The rearrangement joins TRBV20-1 to TRBJ2-5, with unresolved D. The CDR3 contains 13 residues. Germline V gives CDR1 DFQATT, CDR2 SNEGSKA (reference sequence). V was clipped by 0 bases and J by 1 base, with 6 bases between them. CDR3: CSARDDGQETQYF. The DNA of the CDR3 is TGCAGTGCTAGAGATGACGGCCAAGAGACCCAGTACTTC.